What follows are 18 T cell receptor beta chains derived from one specimen sequenced in a study of regulatory T cells in long-lasting Graves disease. Researchers made TCR beta libraries by using iRepertoire HTBI primers and running Arm-PCR on CDR3 regions. TCRdb ran MiXCR on the multiplex PCR reads and lists one entry per CDR3 protein. The repertoire holds about 300,000 distinct CDR3 sequences, over 15% seen once, with approximately 35% in the top ten. Noted time point: newly diagnosed GD, antithyroid drugs for less than 3 months. Making the TCR library involved RNA that had been extracted from PBMCs. The sequenced sample was peripheral blood mononuclear cells (PBMCs), obtained at new diagnosis, from a patient treated with antithyroid drugs. These receptors all come from a female donor with Graves disease.

This clonotype was recorded many times. The rearrangement uses TRBV6-1 and TRBJ1-5; TRBD1 might be the D (6 bases). The V end was cut by 6 bases, the J end by 8 bases, with 20 bases between. The CDR3 sequence is 15 residues long. The germline V gene encodes CDR1 MNHNS and CDR2 SASEGT. CDR3 DNA sequence: TGTGCCAGCAGATCAGGACAGTCTGGACGGAAGCCCCAGCATTTT. Translation gives CASRSGQSGRKPQHF.

This clonotype was observed many times. The chain links TRBV7-2 to TRBJ2-3, with a tentative D call TRBD2 (6 bases). The CDR3 consists of 15 residues. Looked up from germline, CDR1 is SGHTA and CDR2 is FQGNSA. Trimming shortened V by 1 base and J by 6 bases, and 14 bases separated the two germline ends. CDR3 region: CASSLEVEGMDTQYF. The DNA of the CDR3 is TGTGCCAGCAGCTTAGAAGTGGAGGGGATGGATACGCAGTATTTT.

This clonotype has ten or more counts. The V gene is TRBV19, the J gene TRBJ1-2; D not certain. Germline assignment: CDR1 LNHDA and CDR2 SQIVND (reference sequence). Trimming cost V 4 bases and J 8 bases, with 20 bases left between them. The CDR3 has 15 residues. The DNA for the CDR3 is TGTGCCAGTAGTAAGAGGAGGACGGGCTCGGGAGGCTACACCTTC. It encodes CASSKRRTGSGGYTF.

About this clonotype: Possible read error: a much larger clone is one base away. This chain links TRBV7-2 with TRBJ2-4; tentatively, D is TRBD1 (5 bases). Germline V gene lookup returns CDR1 SGHTA and CDR2 FQGNSA. Deletions cut 5 bases from V and 4 bases from J, with 15 bases between. CDR3 length: 15 amino acids. CDR3 coding DNA: TGTGCCAGCAGCCGGGTGGACATCTTTAAAAACATTCAGTACTTC. This translates into CASSRVDIFKNIQYF.

This clonotype appeared many times. The chain carries TRBV12-3 or TRBV12-4 and TRBJ2-5, with D perhaps matching TRBD1 (6 bases). The CDR3 runs to 16 residues. V was cut by 1 base and J by 7 bases, with 19 bases left in between. CDR3 loop: CASSLVKGQSTGTQYF. The CDR3, as DNA: TGTGCCAGCAGTTTAGTTAAAGGACAGTCAACCGGGACCCAGTACTTC.

This clonotype was counted many times. The rearrangement joins TRBV6-1 to TRBJ1-1; D is perhaps TRBD1 (5 bases). This CDR3 is built from 15 residues. V lost 6 bases to trimming and J lost 0 bases, with 14 bases between them. CDR1 MNHNS and CDR2 SASEGT come from the germline V gene. CDR3 protein: CASRPPGRLNTEAFF. Written as DNA, the CDR3 is TGTGCCAGCAGACCGCCGGGACGGCTGAACACTGAAGCTTTCTTT.

There are many counts of this clonotype. J is TRBJ2-7 and V is TRBV5-1; a weak D match, TRBD1 (6 bases). Germline lookup yields CDR1 SGHRS and CDR2 YFSETQ. With 2 bases removed from V and 7 bases from J, the gap between germline ends came to 16 bases. CDR3 length: 14 amino acids. The CDR3 protein is CASSLYLGAREQYF. The DNA of the CDR3 is TGCGCCAGCAGCTTATATTTGGGGGCAAGAGAGCAGTACTTC.

The CDR3 sequence is CSVYSPGANVLTF. CDR3 sequence (DNA): TGCAGCGTATACTCCCCTGGGGCCAACGTCCTGACTTTC. The V and J genes are TRBV29-1 and TRBJ2-6; D call uncertain. Trimming stripped 6 bases from V and 2 bases from J, with 8 bases between. Germline V gives CDR1 SQVTM, CDR2 ANQGSEA. This CDR3 is 13 amino acids long. The complete variable domain, with remaining parts taken from reference TRBV29-1 and TRBJ2-6, reads SAVISQKPSRDICQRGTSLTIQCQVDSQVTMMFWYRQQPGQSLTLIATANQGSEATYESGFVIDKFPISRPNLTFSTLTVSNMSPEDSSIYLCSVYSPGANVLTFGAGSRLTVL.

This clonotype was counted many times. Germline is not matched at one junction end, which may reflect a read error. This chain connects TRBV2 to TRBJ2-7; possibly TRBD1 or TRBD2 for D (5 bases each). This CDR3 comprises 14 residues. CDR1 and CDR2 from the germline V gene are SNHLY and FYNNEI. The CDR3, as DNA: TGCGCCAGCAGTGAGGGGTCCGCCTCCTACGAGCAGTACTTC. As protein: CASSEGSASYEQYF. Looking up the rest from reference TRBV2 and TRBJ2-7 gives the full variable domain: EPEVTQTPSHQVTQMGQEVILRCVPISNHLYFYWYRQILGQKVEFLVSFYNNEISEKSEIFDDQFSVERPDGSNFTLKIRSTKLEDSAMYFCASSEGSASYEQYFGPGTRLTVT.

This clonotype was counted many times. In DNA form, the CDR3 reads TGCGCCAGCAGCCAAGAGGGGCGGGGTAGCAATCAGCCCCAGCATTTT. Translated: CASSQEGRGSNQPQHF. The rearrangement uses TRBV4-1 and TRBJ1-5; possibly TRBD1 for D (5 bases). This CDR3 has 16 residues. Trimming pared 0 bases from V and 0 bases from J, leaving 9 bases between. The germline V gene has CDR1 MGHRA and CDR2 YSYEKL.

This clonotype was seen many times. The chain recombines TRBV28 with TRBJ2-1; no firm D call. The germline gives CDR1 MDHEN, CDR2 SYDVKM. V lost 4 bases and J lost 6, with 13 bases in between. The CDR3 consists of 14 residues. Here the CDR3 reads CASSYGEMSNEQFF. In DNA, the CDR3 is TGTGCCAGCAGTTACGGAGAAATGAGCAATGAGCAGTTCTTC.

This clonotype was picked up a small number of times. This chain links TRBV20-1 with TRBJ2-7, with 8 positions matching TRBD2. Germline-derived CDR1 and CDR2 are DFQATT and SNEGSKA (reference sequence). The CDR3 runs 15 residues. The V and J ends lost 0 bases and 4 bases, in that order; junction bases with no gene match: 8. CDR3 coding DNA: TGCAGTGCTAGAGATCCTACTAGCGGAGGTTACGAGCAGTACTTC. Its translation is CSARDPTSGGYEQYF.

The genes are TRBV10-3 and TRBJ2-1; 9 bases align to TRBD1. The ends lost 6 bases at V and 6 bases at J; junction bases unmatched: 6. The CDR3 totals 14 residues. Germline CDR1 reads ENHRY; CDR2 reads SYGVKD. CDR3 loop: CAISGDREGNEQFF. CDR3 nucleotide sequence: TGTGCCATCAGCGGGGACAGGGAGGGCAATGAGCAGTTCTTC.

This clonotype was picked up many times. The rearrangement joins TRBV2 to TRBJ1-1, with D tentatively TRBD1 (5 bases). Germline lookup yields CDR1 SNHLY and CDR2 FYNNEI. CDR3 length: 14 residues. V was pared by 2 bases and J by 5 bases, with 12 bases between. The CDR3 coding sequence is TGTGCCAGCAGTGAAACGGGGGGGGGAACTGAAGCTTTCTTT. It encodes CASSETGGGTEAFF.

This chain uses TRBV14 with TRBJ2-3; 9 nucleotides line up with TRBD2. The CDR3 is 20 residues long. The V segment lost 4 bases and the J segment 4 bases; nucleotides outside the gene matches: 21. Germline CDR1 and CDR2: SGHDN and FVKESK. The CDR3 spells CASSPRRGSGSLAAADTQYF. CDR3 coding DNA: TGTGCCAGCAGCCCCCGGCGGGGTAGCGGGAGTCTTGCGGCCGCAGATACGCAGTATTTT.

This clonotype occurred many times. The V gene is TRBV2, the J gene TRBJ2-6, with D perhaps matching TRBD1 or TRBD2 (5 bases each). Germline CDR1 reads SNHLY; CDR2 reads FYNNEI. This CDR3 has 15 amino acids. V was shortened by 10 bases and J by 1 base, with 14 bases between the two germline ends. The CDR3 nucleotides read TGTGCCAACTGGGACGGCTCTTCTGGGGCCAACGTCCTGACTTTC. It is translated as CANWDGSSGANVLTF.

This clonotype was recorded at least ten times. V usage is TRBV7-2 and J usage is TRBJ2-3; 9 bases agree with TRBD2. From germline, CDR1 is SGHTA and CDR2 FQGNSA. This CDR3 comprises 18 residues. J lost 3 bases, V lost 2 bases, and 12 bases had no gene match. The CDR3 region has the DNA TGTGCCAGCAGCTTATCAGCGGGAGGTTTCGGAGGTACAGATACGCAGTATTTT. Protein product: CASSLSAGGFGGTDTQYF.

This clonotype was seen at least ten times. The chain uses TRBV11-3 and TRBJ2-6; no definite D call. This CDR3 region has 15 residues. Germline CDR1 reads SGHNT; CDR2 reads YENEEA. Trimming took 5 bases from V and 1 from J, leaving 9 bases between them. The CDR3 region is CASSPRGSGANVLTF. The DNA of the CDR3 is TGTGCCAGCAGCCCGAGAGGTTCTGGGGCCAACGTCCTGACTTTC.